This TCR beta chain was obtained from a study of T cell responses to AZD1222 COVID-19 vaccine. As for the study in general: Investigators merged groups given second doses at roughly 4 or roughly 12 weeks. General study points: Vaccine-associated CD4 TCRs spanned spike, dominant at 160-218 and 743-854. Receipt of two AZD1222 doses was followed by a rise in Spike-specific TCR breadth and depth.

Assay: immunoSEQ multiplex PCR; the TCRdb copy retains only in-frame clones and omits some. The sample holds 150,000 to 160,000 clones, 90% seen once. The length of the CDR3 is 15 residues. Germline CDR1 SGHNT, CDR2 YYREEE (reference sequence). The V and J ends lost 4 bases and 3 bases, in that order; junction bases with no gene match: 3. This clone turned up a few times. Its target is unknown. The sequences come from peripheral blood, collected on day 0 of AZD1222 vaccination. The genes are TRBV5-4 and TRBJ2-2; TRBD2 aligns across 10 bases. The sequence was obtained from an adult in good health. The CDR3 nucleotides read TGTGCCAGCAGCCGGACTAGCGGTGACACCGGGGAGCTGTTTTTT. It codes for CASSRTSGDTGELFF.